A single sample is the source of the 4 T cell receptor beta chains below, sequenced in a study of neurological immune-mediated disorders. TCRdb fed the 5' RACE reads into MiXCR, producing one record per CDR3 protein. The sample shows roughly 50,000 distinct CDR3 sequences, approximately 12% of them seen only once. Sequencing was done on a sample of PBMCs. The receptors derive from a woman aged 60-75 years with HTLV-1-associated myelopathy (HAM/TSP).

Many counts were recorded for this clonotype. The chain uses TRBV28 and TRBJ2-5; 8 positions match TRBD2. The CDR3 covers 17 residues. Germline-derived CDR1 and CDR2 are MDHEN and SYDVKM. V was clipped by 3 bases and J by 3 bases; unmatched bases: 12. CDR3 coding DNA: TGTGCCAGCAGTTTCACCCGAACCGGGAGGGCTAAAGAGACCCAGTACTTC. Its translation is CASSFTRTGRAKETQYF.

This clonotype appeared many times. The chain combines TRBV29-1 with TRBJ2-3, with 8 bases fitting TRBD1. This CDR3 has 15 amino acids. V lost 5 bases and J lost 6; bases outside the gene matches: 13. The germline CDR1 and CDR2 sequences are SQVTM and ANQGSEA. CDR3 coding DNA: TGCAGCGTTAAGCCGGGACAGGCGGTCGTCGATACGCAGTATTTT. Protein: CSVKPGQAVVDTQYF.

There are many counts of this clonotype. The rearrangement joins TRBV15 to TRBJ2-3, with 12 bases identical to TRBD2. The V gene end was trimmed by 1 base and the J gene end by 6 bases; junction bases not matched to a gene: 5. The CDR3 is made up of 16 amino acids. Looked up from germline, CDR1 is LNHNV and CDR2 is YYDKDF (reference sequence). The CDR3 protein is CATSRVTSGSKDTQYF. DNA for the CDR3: TGTGCCACCAGCAGAGTGACTAGCGGGAGTAAGGATACGCAGTATTTT.

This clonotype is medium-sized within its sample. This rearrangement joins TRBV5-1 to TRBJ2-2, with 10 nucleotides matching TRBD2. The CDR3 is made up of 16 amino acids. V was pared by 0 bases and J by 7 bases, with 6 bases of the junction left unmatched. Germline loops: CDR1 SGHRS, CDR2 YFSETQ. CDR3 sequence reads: CASSLAAGGPHGELFF. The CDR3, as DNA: TGCGCCAGCAGCTTGGCAGCGGGAGGGCCCCACGGGGAGCTGTTTTTT.